A single sample is the source of the 27 T cell receptor beta chains below, sequenced in a study of PD-1 blockade in classical Hodgkin lymphoma. Each of the patients experienced relapse following autologous stem cell transplantation, and their brentuximab vedotin exposure differed. Starting with thawed PBMCs, CD4+ T cells were purified by magnetic negative selection. Measured with immunoSEQ multiplex PCR; TCRdb has only the in-frame clones, and not every one. The profile shows 30,000 to 40,000 clones, around nine tenths of them singletons. The sample was CD4+ T cells from blood, taken at baseline. These receptors all stem from a human donor with classical Hodgkin lymphoma.

The chain has TRBV6-1 and TRBJ1-1, with D possibly matching TRBD1 (5 bases). Trimming shortened V by 10 bases and J by 3 bases, and 15 bases separated the two germline ends. The CDR3 extends over 13 amino acids. From germline, CDR1 is MNHNS and CDR2 SASEGT. As DNA, the CDR3 is TGTGCCACCGGGACGTCGAGGGACACTGAAGCTTTCTTT. As protein: CATGTSRDTEAFF.

The chain employs TRBV7-3 and TRBJ1-2; 10 bases line up with TRBD1. The ends lost 1 base at V and 9 bases at J; junction bases unmatched: 5. Germline V CDR1 and CDR2: SGHTA, FQGTGA. This CDR3 spans 14 amino acids. Here the CDR3 DNA reads TGTGCCAGCAGCTTAAGGGGGGACAGGGGACGCTACACCTTC. This sequence encodes CASSLRGDRGRYTF.

The V and J genes are TRBV18 and TRBJ1-5; TRBD1 aligns across 7 bases. Germline assignment: CDR1 KGHSH and CDR2 LQKENI. The length of the CDR3 is 14 residues. J gave up 4 bases and V 5 bases, and 5 bases lay outside the gene matches. In DNA, the CDR3 is TGTGCCAGCTCAGCGGACAGGAGAAATCAGCCCCAGCATTTT. It translates to CASSADRRNQPQHF. Full variable domain (missing parts from reference TRBV18 and TRBJ1-5): NAGVMQNPRHLVRRRGQEARLRCSPMKGHSHVYWYRQLPEEGLKFMVYLQKENIIDESGMPKERFSAEFPKEGPSILRIQQVVRGDSAAYFCASSADRRNQPQHFGDGTRLSIL.

This clone occurred a few times. The chain employs TRBV27 and TRBJ2-2; D is unclear. The CDR3 is made up of 17 amino acids. Germline V gives CDR1 MNHEY, CDR2 SMNVEV (reference sequence). Between the trimmed V and J ends, which lost 6 bases and 6 bases, there was a span of 23 bases. For the CDR3, the DNA is TGTGCCAGCAGCCTTATGAGTGGACCCCCATGGTCCGGGGAGCTGTTTTTT. Protein: CASSLMSGPPWSGELFF.

The chain couples TRBV5-4 to TRBJ1-5; 7 bases agree with TRBD1. The CDR3 contains 13 residues. V dropped 4 bases and J dropped 6; count of bases not matched to a gene: 4. Germline lookup yields CDR1 SGHNT and CDR2 YYREEE (reference sequence). CDR3 nucleotide sequence: TGTGCCAGCAGCCGAGACAGGGTTCAGCCCCAGCATTTT. Encoded protein: CASSRDRVQPQHF. The entire variable domain, with the rest obtained from reference TRBV5-4 and TRBJ1-5, is as follows: ETGVTQSPTHLIKTRGQQVTLRCSSQSGHNTVSWYQQALGQGPQFIFQYYREEENGRGNFPPRFSGLQFPNYSSELNVNALELDDSALYLCASSRDRVQPQHFGDGTRLSIL.

As to this clone: Its ends do not fully match the called genes, so a read error is possible. The CDR3 sequence is CASSLSRVNGGQNF. In DNA, the CDR3 is TGTGCCAGCAGCTTATCCAGGGTTAATGGGGGACAGAACTTC. The J gene is TRBJ2-5, the V gene TRBV7-6; 7 bases match TRBD1. The length of the CDR3 is 14 residues. In germline, CDR1 is SGHVS, CDR2 FNYEAQ.

This clone was observed once. This chain connects TRBV6-1 to TRBJ2-3, with D possibly matching TRBD2 (5 bases). The V end lost 2 bases, the J end lost 2 bases, and 8 bases lay between the germline ends. CDR1 is MNHNS, CDR2 SASEGT, per germline. The CDR3 spans 14 residues. CDR3 sequence (DNA): TGTGCCAGCAGTGAATACGGGGTCACAGATACGCAGTATTTT. Translation gives CASSEYGVTDTQYF.

The chain joins TRBV5-4 to TRBJ2-5; TRBD2 might be the D (5 bases). Per germline, CDR1 SGHNT and CDR2 YYREEE (reference sequence). This CDR3 comprises 13 residues. The ends were cut back, 0 bases at V and 5 bases at J, with 8 bases in the middle. The CDR3 nucleotides are TGTGCCAGCAGCTTGGGAGGGCCGGAGACCCAGTACTTC. Its translation is CASSLGGPETQYF. Drawing the rest from reference TRBV5-4 and TRBJ2-5, the complete variable domain is ETGVTQSPTHLIKTRGQQVTLRCSSQSGHNTVSWYQQALGQGPQFIFQYYREEENGRGNFPPRFSGLQFPNYSSELNVNALELDDSALYLCASSLGGPETQYFGPGTRLLVL.

The chain has TRBV30 and TRBJ2-4, with D tentatively TRBD1 (5 bases). The germline V gene encodes CDR1 GTSNPN and CDR2 SVGIG (reference sequence). Trimming removed 4 bases from V and 0 bases from J, with 13 bases in between. The CDR3 totals 15 residues. The CDR3 sequence is CAWNMWGLAKNIQYF. The CDR3 DNA is TGTGCCTGGAATATGTGGGGCCTAGCCAAAAACATTCAGTACTTC.

This clone was detected a few times. V and J are TRBV2 and TRBJ2-4, with a weak D call TRBD2 (6 bases). This CDR3 is 13 amino acids long. CDR1 and CDR2 (germline): SNHLY, FYNNEI. With 10 bases removed from V and 1 base from J, the gap between germline ends came to 11 bases. The CDR3 nucleotides are TGTGCCACGCGTCGGGGGGCCAAAAACATTCAGTACTTC. Amino acids: CATRRGAKNIQYF.

Only one count was recorded for this clone. The chain joins TRBV7-3 to TRBJ2-4, with a tentative D call TRBD2 (5 bases). CDR3 length equals 18 residues. Germline CDR1 is SGHTA and CDR2 is FQGTGA. The V gene lost 1 base and the J gene lost 3 bases, with 19 bases spanning the gap. The CDR3 reads CASSLSPGVSRDKNIQYF. In DNA form, the CDR3 reads TGTGCCAGCAGCTTAAGCCCCGGGGTATCCCGGGACAAAAACATTCAGTACTTC. Complete variable domain (other parts from reference TRBV7-3 and TRBJ2-4): GAGVSQTPSNKVTEKGKYVELRCDPISGHTALYWYRQSLGQGPEFLIYFQGTGAADDSGLPNDRFFAVRPEGSVSTLKIQRTERGDSAVYLCASSLSPGVSRDKNIQYFGAGTRLSVL.

This chain links TRBV6-6 with TRBJ1-2, with D perhaps matching TRBD1 (5 bases). Trimming left V 0 bases short and J 4 bases short, with 9 bases between. The CDR3 loop spans 14 amino acids. The germline V gene has CDR1 MNHNY and CDR2 SVGAGI (reference sequence). The DNA for the CDR3 is TGTGCCAGCAGTTACTCGAGGGGAAGCTATGGCTACACCTTC. This sequence encodes CASSYSRGSYGYTF.

This clone was picked up one time. The V gene is TRBV5-1, the J gene TRBJ2-3; TRBD1 agrees at 7 bases. Germline lookup yields CDR1 SGHRS and CDR2 YFSETQ. The CDR3 is 15 residues long. The J segment lost 2 bases and the V segment lost 2 bases, leaving 5 bases of the junction unmatched. CDR3 bases: TGCGCCAGCAGCTTTCCGGGACAGACCACAGATACGCAGTATTTT. Protein sequence: CASSFPGQTTDTQYF.

The chain carries TRBV4-1 and TRBJ2-7; 8 nucleotides match TRBD2. The CDR3 loop spans 15 amino acids. Germline V gives CDR1 MGHRA, CDR2 YSYEKL. The V and J ends lost 2 bases and 3 bases, in that order; junction bases with no gene match: 6. The CDR3 coding sequence is TGCGCCAGCAGCCAACTAGCGGGTTGGGGCTACGAGCAGTACTTC. Amino acids: CASSQLAGWGYEQYF.

The V call is TRBV6-5, the J call TRBJ1-4, with a possible D match to TRBD1 (6 bases). Germline lookup yields CDR1 MNHEY and CDR2 SVGAGI. This CDR3 is built from 16 residues. Trimming shortened V by 4 bases and J by 7 bases, and 19 bases separated the two germline ends. The chain's CDR3 is CASSSLNRAIGEKLFF. In nucleotides, the CDR3 is TGTGCCAGCAGTTCCTTAAACAGGGCCATCGGTGAAAAACTGTTTTTT.

The CDR3 region has the DNA TGCAGTGCTAGAGATTATGGGACCCAGTACTTC. Translation gives CSARDYGTQYF. The chain uses TRBV20-1 and TRBJ2-5; D not certain. The V gene lost 0 bases and the J gene lost 7 bases, with 6 bases spanning the gap. The CDR3 spans 11 residues. The germline V gene has CDR1 DFQATT and CDR2 SNEGSKA (reference sequence).

The V and J genes are TRBV6-1 and TRBJ2-4; no firm D call. Germline loops: CDR1 MNHNS, CDR2 SASEGT. V was pared by 2 bases and J by 14 bases, with 10 bases between. CDR3 length equals 11 residues. The DNA of the CDR3 is TGTGCCAGCAGTGAAAAGGTCCGAAAGTACTTC. This codes for CASSEKVRKYF.

The chain couples TRBV5-1 to TRBJ2-5; D might be TRBD2 (7 bases). V lost 5 bases to trimming and J lost 3 bases, with 32 bases between them. The CDR3 has 20 amino acids. Germline V CDR1 and CDR2: SGHRS, YFSETQ. CDR3 loop: CASRPGGGTGRSVAEETQYF. The CDR3 DNA follows: TGCGCCAGCAGACCGGGCGGGGGAACAGGGAGAAGTGTCGCCGAAGAGACCCAGTACTTC.

This chain uses TRBV18 with TRBJ2-7, with TRBD1 identical over 10 bases. Germline V gives CDR1 KGHSH, CDR2 LQKENI. J lost 0 bases, V lost 4 bases, and 6 bases had no gene match. The CDR3 contains 16 residues. The CDR3 region has the DNA TGTGCCAGCTCACTTTCGGGACAGGGGAACTCCTACGAGCAGTACTTC. Residues: CASSLSGQGNSYEQYF.

The gene calls are TRBV28 and TRBJ2-1, with 8 bases matching TRBD1. Germline V gene data show CDR1 as MDHEN and CDR2 as SYDVKM. Unmatched junction bases numbered 5, after V lost 5 bases and J lost 2 bases. The CDR3 length is 15 residues. The CDR3 here is CASSGRTGPYNEQFF. The CDR3 nucleotides read TGTGCCAGCAGTGGAAGGACAGGGCCCTACAATGAGCAGTTCTTC.

This clone came up once. The chain couples TRBV6-4 to TRBJ2-7, with TRBD2 as a possible D gene (5 bases). The CDR3 length is 13 residues. Germline V CDR1 and CDR2: MRHNA, SNTAGT. Trimming left V 4 bases short and J 3 bases short, with 10 bases between. The DNA for the CDR3 is TGTGCCAGCAGTGTTATCGAGGGCTACGAGCAGTACTTC. Protein product: CASSVIEGYEQYF.

This clone came up once. This chain links TRBV29-1 with TRBJ2-7; D gene unclear. The CDR3 consists of 11 residues. Germline-derived CDR1 and CDR2 are SQVTM and ANQGSEA. V lost 2 bases to trimming and J lost 3 bases, with 5 bases between them. The CDR3 region has the DNA TGCAGCGTTGAATACAGCTACGAGCAGTACTTC. This sequence encodes CSVEYSYEQYF.

The chain has TRBV10-1 and TRBJ2-7; 7 positions match TRBD2. The trim removed 4 bases at V and 2 bases at J, leaving 8 bases unmatched. The length of the CDR3 is 15 residues. Germline CDR1 is WNHNN and CDR2 is SYGVQD (reference sequence). CDR3 nucleotide sequence: TGCGCCAGCAGTGGGGTAGCGGGTTCCGCCTACGAGCAGTACTTC. Translation gives CASSGVAGSAYEQYF.

The chain combines TRBV25-1 with TRBJ2-3, with D possibly matching TRBD1 (6 bases). The CDR3 is 13 residues long. Germline values: CDR1 MGHDK, CDR2 SYGVNS. Trimming took 3 bases from V and 3 from J, leaving 7 bases between them. CDR3 in amino acids: CASSDRGTDTQYF. CDR3 bases: TGTGCCAGCAGTGACAGGGGAACAGATACGCAGTATTTT.

This clone occurred once. The V and J genes are TRBV2 and TRBJ2-5; no firm D call. The CDR3 is made up of 11 amino acids. Trimming shortened V by 7 bases and J by 1 base, and 4 bases separated the two germline ends. In germline, CDR1 is SNHLY, CDR2 FYNNEI. The CDR3 here is CASTSQETQYF. The CDR3 nucleotides read TGTGCCAGCACTAGCCAAGAGACCCAGTACTTC. Together with reference TRBV2 and TRBJ2-5, the CDR3 gives the full variable domain: EPEVTQTPSHQVTQMGQEVILRCVPISNHLYFYWYRQILGQKVEFLVSFYNNEISEKSEIFDDQFSVERPDGSNFTLKIRSTKLEDSAMYFCASTSQETQYFGPGTRLLVL.

A single count supports this clone. The rearrangement uses TRBV28 and TRBJ2-1, with D tentatively TRBD1 (5 bases). CDR1 is MDHEN and CDR2 is SYDVKM in the germline V gene. With 7 bases removed from V and 8 bases from J, the gap between germline ends came to 24 bases. This CDR3 contains 16 residues. The CDR3 nucleotides read TGTGCCAGCAATCCGGGCCGCGGTAGGGGTAGGGATGAGCAGTTCTTC. This encodes CASNPGRGRGRDEQFF. Using reference TRBV28 and TRBJ2-1 for the parts outside the CDR3, the full variable domain is DVKVTQSSRYLVKRTGEKVFLECVQDMDHENMFWYRQDPGLGLRLIYFSYDVKMKEKGDIPEGYSVSREKKERFSLILESASTNQTSMYLCASNPGRGRGRDEQFFGPGTRLTVL.

The chain uses TRBV5-1 and TRBJ2-7, with 11 positions matching TRBD2. Trimming at V came to 4 bases and at J to 3 bases, leaving 15 bases not matched to a gene. The CDR3 has 18 residues. CDR1 and CDR2 from the germline V gene are SGHRS and YFSETQ. The CDR3 DNA reads as TGCGCCAGCAGCCTGGGACTAGCGGTTCCGCCTTCAGGCTACGAGCAGTACTTC. Translated: CASSLGLAVPPSGYEQYF. The full variable domain, its missing parts supplied by reference TRBV5-1 and TRBJ2-7, is KAGVTQTPRYLIKTRGQQVTLSCSPISGHRSVSWYQQTPGQGLQFLFEYFSETQRNKGNFPGRFSGRQFSNSRSEMNVSTLELGDSALYLCASSLGLAVPPSGYEQYFGPGTRLTVT.